The source of this T cell receptor (beta chain) is a study of OX40 agonist ivuxolimab in advanced cancers. The assay was immunoSEQ multiplex PCR, and TCRdb's table has in-frame clones only and misses some. The table lists tens of thousands of clones, about 85% of them singletons. From germline, CDR1 is MDHEN and CDR2 SYDVKM. Trimming shortened V by 6 bases and J by 0 bases, and 11 bases separated the two germline ends. The CDR3 is 15 amino acids. Sequencing was performed on CD4+ or CD8+ T cells sorted from blood, taken in a trial of the OX40 agonist ivuxolimab. The clonotype comes from an adult with an advanced solid tumor such as melanoma, head and neck, liver or kidney cancer. The chain uses TRBV28 and TRBJ1-4; D remains unclear. CDR3 nucleotides: TGTGCCAGCAGCCGTACCGGGACAACTAATGAAAAACTGTTTTTT. It encodes CASSRTGTTNEKLFF.